Only a few counts were recorded for the clone carrying this TCR beta chain. The target antigen is unknown. This specimen comes from a study of blood T cells in healthy people across ages. Germline V gives CDR1 MNHNY, CDR2 SVGAGI (reference sequence). The CDR3 is made up of 14 amino acids. Trimming cost V 5 bases and J 0 bases, with 5 bases left between them. Overall study findings and caveats: Naive CD4+ cell counts and diversity both ran higher in long-lived than in aged donors.

A sample-barcoded 5' primer and a J-beta primer mix were used in a second PCR of about 6 to 12 cycles. TCRdb fed the 5' RACE reads into MiXCR, producing one record per CDR3 protein. Of about 2 million distinct CDR3 sequences listed, 49% are singletons. This rearrangement joins TRBV6-6 to TRBJ2-6, with D uncertain. This TCR was recovered from a middle-aged woman in good health. The sequencing sample was made of blood. As DNA, the CDR3 is TGTGCCAGCAGTCACCCCTCTGGGGCCAACGTCCTGACTTTC. Its protein product is CASSHPSGANVLTF.